The entry below describes one T cell receptor beta chain. Trimming pared 7 bases from V and 0 bases from J, leaving 10 bases between. Germline assignment: CDR1 MNHEY and CDR2 SVGAGI. The CDR3 sequence is 14 residues long. Primers: 60 Vbeta forward and 13 Jbeta reverse. Generated by immunoSEQ multiplex PCR, the TCRdb table keeps only in-frame clones and is missing some. The repertoire holds 190,000 or so clones, with under 85% as singletons. The record originates from a study of cytomegalovirus exposure and HLA in healthy donors. The TCR comes from a man aged 50 or older in good health and CMV-seronegative. The sequencing sample was made of PBMCs. J is TRBJ2-1 and V is TRBV6-5; D unresolved. The CDR3 bases are TGTGCCAGCACTTTACGGAGCTCCTACAATGAGCAGTTCTTC. Translation: CASTLRSSYNEQFF.